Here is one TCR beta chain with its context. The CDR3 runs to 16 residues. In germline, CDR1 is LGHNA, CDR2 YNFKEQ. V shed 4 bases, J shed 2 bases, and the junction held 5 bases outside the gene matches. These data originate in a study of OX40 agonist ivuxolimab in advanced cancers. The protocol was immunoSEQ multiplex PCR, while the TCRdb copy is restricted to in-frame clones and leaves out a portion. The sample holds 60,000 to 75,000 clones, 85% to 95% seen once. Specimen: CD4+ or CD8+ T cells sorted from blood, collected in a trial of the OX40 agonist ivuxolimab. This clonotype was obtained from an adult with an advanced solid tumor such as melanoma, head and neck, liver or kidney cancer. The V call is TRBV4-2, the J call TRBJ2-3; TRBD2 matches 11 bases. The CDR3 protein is CASSPTSGEDTDTQYF. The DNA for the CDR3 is TGTGCCAGCAGCCCGACTAGCGGGGAGGACACAGATACGCAGTATTTT.